These 24 T cell receptor beta chains share one sample of origin, sequenced in a study of control samples from healthy donors and cancer patients. TCRdb keeps only in-frame clones here, not all; method: immunoSEQ multiplex PCR. This sample yields 150,000 to 170,000 clones, of which 94% are seen a single time; 4.5% to 6% belongs to the top ten. The specimen sequenced was blood. The receptor set was obtained from a middle-aged man in good health.

This clone showed up just once. This rearrangement joins TRBV10-2 to TRBJ2-7, with D unclear. The ends were cut back, 4 bases at V and 7 bases at J, with 11 bases in the middle. The germline V gene encodes CDR1 WSHSY and CDR2 SAAADI. This CDR3 contains 12 residues. The CDR3 nucleotides are TGCGCCAGCAGTGTGAGTCTGTGGGAGCAGTACTTC. Amino acids: CASSVSLWEQYF.

V gene TRBV7-9 combines with J gene TRBJ1-5; D may be TRBD1 (6 bases). The CDR3 totals 13 residues. Germline V lookup: CDR1 SEHNR, CDR2 FQNEAQ (reference sequence). V lost 2 bases, J lost 6 bases, and 8 bases lay in between. For the CDR3, the DNA is TGTGCCAGCAGCTTACAGGGGCCTCAGCCCCAGCATTTT. Translated, it gives CASSLQGPQPQHF.

As concerns this clone: Other DNA sequences in this sample translate to the same CDR3. V gene TRBV6-5 combines with J gene TRBJ1-5; D not resolved. This CDR3 spans 13 amino acids. Deletions cut 2 bases from V and 2 bases from J, with 4 bases between. The germline V gene has CDR1 MNHEY and CDR2 SVGAGI. CDR3 nucleotide sequence: TGTGCCAGCAGTTACGGGGGCAATCAGCCCCAGCATTTT. It is translated as CASSYGGNQPQHF.

This chain uses TRBV15 with TRBJ2-3, with D uncertain. The germline V gene encodes CDR1 LNHNV and CDR2 YYDKDF (reference sequence). This CDR3 region has 13 residues. The germline V and J ends were trimmed by 0 bases and 14 bases, with 15 bases remaining between them. CDR3 in DNA: TGTGCCACCAGCAGAGACGTGGACCTGGCCGGGTATTTT. It translates to CATSRDVDLAGYF.

The genes are TRBV6-1 and TRBJ1-5; no firm D call. The CDR3 sequence is 16 residues long. Between the trimmed V and J ends, which lost 2 bases and 3 bases, there was a span of 14 bases. CDR1 is MNHNS, CDR2 SASEGT, per germline. The CDR3 DNA is TGTGCCAGCAGTGAAAGGAGTAGGACGTTCAATCAGCCCCAGCATTTT. Translation gives CASSERSRTFNQPQHF.

The chain recombines TRBV24-1 with TRBJ2-1, with TRBD1 as a possible D gene (6 bases). CDR1 is KGHDR and CDR2 is SFDVKD in the germline V gene. The CDR3 totals 14 residues. Deletions cut 5 bases from V and 1 base from J, with 8 bases between. DNA for the CDR3: TGTGCCACCAGTGGTACAGGGTCCTACAATGAGCAGTTCTTC. Translation gives CATSGTGSYNEQFF.

The chain joins TRBV6-2 or TRBV6-3 to TRBJ1-5; 8 nucleotides line up with TRBD1. Per germline, CDR1 MNHEY and CDR2 SVGEGT. The CDR3 has 14 residues. V shed 4 bases and J 5 bases; nucleotides not matched to a gene: 4. DNA of the CDR3: TGTGCCAGCAGTTTCGGCAGGGGGCATCAGCCCCAGCATTTT. This gives the protein CASSFGRGHQPQHF.

In regard to this clone: Other DNA variants within this sample encode the same CDR3. The rearrangement joins TRBV9 to TRBJ2-3; D is undetermined. The germline gives CDR1 SGDLS, CDR2 YYNGEE. Between the trimmed V and J ends, which lost 4 bases and 1 base, there was a span of 4 bases. The CDR3 sequence is 12 residues long. The chain's CDR3 is CASSPGTDTQYF. The CDR3 DNA is TGTGCCAGCAGCCCCGGCACAGATACGCAGTATTTT.

This chain joins TRBV11-2 and TRBJ2-7, with 11 bases lining up with TRBD1. CDR1 is SGHAT and CDR2 is FQNNGV in the germline V gene. V lost 5 bases to trimming and J lost 0 bases; unmatched junction nucleotides: 15. This CDR3 region has 19 residues. CDR3 region: CASSLPSGTGGLSSYEQYF. The DNA for the CDR3 is TGTGCCAGCAGCCTGCCCTCCGGGACAGGGGGGCTGAGCTCCTACGAGCAGTACTTC.

V usage is TRBV6-2 or TRBV6-3 and J usage is TRBJ2-1; TRBD1 matches 9 bases. CDR3 length: 15 residues. After removal of 6 bases from V and 0 bases from J, the junction contained 3 bases not matched to a gene. Per the germline V gene, CDR1 is MNHEY and CDR2 is SVGEGT. CDR3 residues: CASSMTGGSYNEQFF. For the CDR3, the DNA is TGTGCCAGCAGCATGACAGGGGGCTCCTACAATGAGCAGTTCTTC.

This clone was observed a single time. In DNA form, the CDR3 reads TGTGCCACCCCACAGACTACCAATCAGCCCCAGCATTTT. Amino acid sequence: CATPQTTNQPQHF. The V call is TRBV24-1, the J call TRBJ1-5, with D unclear. The ends were cut back, 9 bases at V and 3 bases at J, with 11 bases in the middle. Germline V gene data show CDR1 as KGHDR and CDR2 as SFDVKD. The CDR3 contains 13 residues.

This chain uses TRBV6-1 with TRBJ2-2; 7 nucleotides align to TRBD2. The junction had 17 bases not matched to a gene; V was cut back by 4 bases and J by 0 bases. In germline, CDR1 is MNHNS, CDR2 SASEGT. The CDR3 contains 20 residues. CDR3 in DNA: TGTGCCAGCAGTGCCCCTTGGAGCGGGGTGTACCCCGCGAACACCGGGGAGCTGTTTTTT. Its protein is CASSAPWSGVYPANTGELFF.

This sequence joins TRBV18 and TRBJ1-1, with D hard to call. The CDR3 sequence is 16 residues long. The ends were cut back, 2 bases at V and 2 bases at J, with 15 bases in the middle. Germline V CDR1 and CDR2: KGHSH, LQKENI. CDR3 amino acids: CASSPIPGDLNTEAFF. DNA of the CDR3: TGTGCCAGCTCACCAATTCCCGGTGATCTTAACACTGAAGCTTTCTTT. Together with reference TRBV18 and TRBJ1-1, the CDR3 gives the full variable domain: NAGVMQNPRHLVRRRGQEARLRCSPMKGHSHVYWYRQLPEEGLKFMVYLQKENIIDESGMPKERFSAEFPKEGPSILRIQQVVRGDSAAYFCASSPIPGDLNTEAFFGQGTRLTVV.

V gene TRBV3-1 (or the pseudogene TRBV3-2) combines with J gene TRBJ1-2, with D unclear. Germline CDR1 reads LGHDT; CDR2 reads YNNKEL (reference sequence). The V and J ends lost 1 base and 2 bases respectively, with 5 bases between them. The CDR3 spans 13 residues. The DNA for the CDR3 is TGTGCCAGCAGCCAAGGAGGGAACTATGGCTACACCTTC. Amino acids: CASSQGGNYGYTF.

The rearrangement links TRBV5-1 to TRBJ2-3; D not resolved. V lost 4 bases to trimming and J lost 6 bases, with 12 bases between them. The CDR3 contains 13 residues. Per the germline V gene, CDR1 is SGHRS and CDR2 is YFSETQ. The CDR3 sequence is CASSPAVGDTQYF. As DNA, the CDR3 is TGCGCCAGCAGCCCTGCAGTGGGGGATACGCAGTATTTT. Full variable domain (remainder filled in from reference TRBV5-1 and TRBJ2-3): KAGVTQTPRYLIKTRGQQVTLSCSPISGHRSVSWYQQTPGQGLQFLFEYFSETQRNKGNFPGRFSGRQFSNSRSEMNVSTLELGDSALYLCASSPAVGDTQYFGPGTRLTVL.

The V call is TRBV6-2 or TRBV6-3, the J call TRBJ2-4, with 8 bases matching TRBD1. The junction had 8 bases not matched to a gene; V was cut back by 5 bases and J by 8 bases. The germline gives CDR1 MNHEY, CDR2 SVGEGT. CDR3 length equals 14 residues. In DNA, the CDR3 is TGTGCCAGCAGTCGGACAGGGTCGTCGGACATTCAGTACTTC. It yields the protein CASSRTGSSDIQYF.

The rearrangement uses TRBV7-8 and TRBJ2-7; D possibly corresponds to TRBD1 (6 bases). Trimming shortened V by 5 bases and J by 4 bases, and 18 bases separated the two germline ends. Germline lookup yields CDR1 SGHVS and CDR2 FQNEAQ. There are 15 residues in the CDR3. The chain's CDR3 is CASSLQWAQGYEQYF. CDR3 coding DNA: TGTGCCAGCAGCCTGCAGTGGGCGCAGGGGTACGAGCAGTACTTC. Supplemented by reference TRBV7-8 and TRBJ2-7, the full variable domain reads GAGVSQSPRYKVAKRGQDVALRCDPISGHVSLFWYQQALGQGPEFLTYFQNEAQLDKSGLPSDRFFAERPEGSVSTLKIQRTQQEDSAVYLCASSLQWAQGYEQYFGPGTRLTVT.

Concerning this clone itself: The sample contains more than one DNA sequence encoding this CDR3. The chain couples TRBV21-1 to TRBJ2-1; the table's D gene call, TRBD1, was not cross checked with the DNA. TRBV21-1 is assigned pseudogene status. The CDR3 consists of 12 residues. CDR3 protein: CASSPRTGIKFF. Here the CDR3 DNA reads TGTGCCAGCAGCCCTCGGACAGGGATCAAGTTCTTC.

The rearrangement links TRBV5-4 to TRBJ2-2; no firm D call. CDR3 length: 15 residues. The V end lost 4 bases, the J end lost 6 bases, and 16 bases lay between the germline ends. Per germline, CDR1 SGHNT and CDR2 YYREEE (reference sequence). DNA for the CDR3: TGTGCCAGCAGCCTGGCCCCAGGTGGGGCCGGGGAGCTGTTTTTT. Its protein is CASSLAPGGAGELFF.

The chain employs TRBV28 and TRBJ1-5, with TRBD1 identical over 7 bases. This CDR3 has 15 residues. Germline V gene lookup returns CDR1 MDHEN and CDR2 SYDVKM. Trimming cost V 2 bases and J 9 bases; bases outside gene matches: 10. The CDR3 coding sequence is TGTGCCAGCAGTTTAGGGCAGGGGGGGGATTGGCCCCAGCATTTT. This encodes CASSLGQGGDWPQHF. Using reference TRBV28 and TRBJ1-5 for the parts outside the CDR3, the full variable domain is DVKVTQSSRYLVKRTGEKVFLECVQDMDHENMFWYRQDPGLGLRLIYFSYDVKMKEKGDIPEGYSVSREKKERFSLILESASTNQTSMYLCASSLGQGGDWPQHFGDGTRLSIL.

The chain carries TRBV5-5 and TRBJ2-7; D is unclear. CDR3 length: 12 residues. Germline CDR1 is SGHKS and CDR2 is YYEKEE (reference sequence). V was trimmed by 1 base and J by 4 bases, leaving 6 bases between them. CDR3 region: CASSLNGYEQYF. The CDR3 bases are TGTGCCAGCAGCTTGAATGGGTACGAGCAGTACTTC.

J is TRBJ2-7 and V is TRBV11-2, with D possibly TRBD1 on 6 matching bases. The CDR3 consists of 14 residues. CDR1 SGHAT and CDR2 FQNNGV come from the germline V gene. V was trimmed by 6 bases and J by 6 bases, leaving 18 bases between them. Written as DNA, the CDR3 is TGTGCCAGCAGTCGGGACAAGTTTCGCTCCGAGCAGTACTTC. Translated, it gives CASSRDKFRSEQYF.

The rearrangement links TRBV6-5 to TRBJ1-3; D is undetermined. Trimming cost V 6 bases and J 4 bases, with 10 bases left between them. The CDR3 is 13 residues long. Germline V gene lookup returns CDR1 MNHEY and CDR2 SVGAGI. As DNA, the CDR3 is TGTGCCAGCAGAGTGACGGCCGGAAACACCATATATTTT. This codes for CASRVTAGNTIYF.

V gene TRBV7-8 combines with J gene TRBJ1-5, with no clear D. Germline-derived CDR1 and CDR2 are SGHVS and FQNEAQ. V was pared by 3 bases and J by 7 bases, with 10 bases between. The CDR3 sequence is 13 residues long. The CDR3 sequence is CASSLGLGQPQHF. Here the CDR3 DNA reads TGTGCCAGCAGCTTGGGGTTGGGGCAGCCCCAGCATTTT.